The clone carrying this T cell receptor beta chain was detected ten times or more. Its antigen is as yet unknown. Quantitative 5'-RACE with molecular barcodes generated TCR beta libraries. Each CDR3 protein is one row after TCRdb ran MiXCR on the 5' RACE reads. The profile covers approximately 140,000 distinct CDR3 sequences, with more than 40% appearing a single time and 12% to 15% taken by the ten largest. The data originate from a study of CD8 T cells in ankylosing spondylitis. Broader study findings: Disease-linked clones were found to be CD8+ and relatively rare in peripheral blood. A TCR beta motif of roughly eight highly homologous variants appeared characteristic of ankylosing spondylitis blood.

This CDR3 is built from 13 residues. Germline V lookup: CDR1 DFQATT, CDR2 SNEGSKA (reference sequence). The V end was cut by 1 base, the J end by 1 base, with 7 bases between. The sequencing sample was made of synovial fluid, either unsorted or a sorted T cell fraction (not recorded which). The clonotype originates from a male donor with ankylosing spondylitis. The chain carries TRBV20-1 and TRBJ2-5; maybe TRBD2 (5 bases). CDR3 sequence: CSARGGLQETQYF. Here the CDR3 DNA reads TGCAGTGCTAGAGGAGGGCTCCAAGAGACCCAGTACTTC.